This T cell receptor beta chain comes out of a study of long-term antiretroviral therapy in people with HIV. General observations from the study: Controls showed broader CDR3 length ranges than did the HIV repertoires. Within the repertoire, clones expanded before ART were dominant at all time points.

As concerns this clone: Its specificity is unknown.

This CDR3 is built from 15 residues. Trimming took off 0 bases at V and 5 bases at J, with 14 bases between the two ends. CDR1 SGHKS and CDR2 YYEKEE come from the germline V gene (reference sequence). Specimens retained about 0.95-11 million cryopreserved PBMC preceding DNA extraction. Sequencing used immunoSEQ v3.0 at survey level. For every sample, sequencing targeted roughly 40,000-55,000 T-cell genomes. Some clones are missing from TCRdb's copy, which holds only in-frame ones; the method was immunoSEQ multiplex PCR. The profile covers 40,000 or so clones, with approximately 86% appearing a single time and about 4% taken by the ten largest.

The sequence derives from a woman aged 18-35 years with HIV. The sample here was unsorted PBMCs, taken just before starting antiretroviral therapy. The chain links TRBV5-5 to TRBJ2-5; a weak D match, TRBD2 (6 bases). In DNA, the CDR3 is TGTGCCAGCAGCTTGGCCAAGGGGCTAGCGGAGACCCAGTACTTC. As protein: CASSLAKGLAETQYF.